Sequencing of this TCR beta chain was carried out in a study of response to subunit inactivated influenza vaccine. The CDR3 is made up of 15 amino acids. V gave up 5 bases and J gave up 2 bases; unmatched junction bases: 5. The V gene's germline CDR1 is SGHAT and CDR2 FQNNGV. TCRdb reprocessed the RT-PCR reads with MiXCR, giving one entry per CDR3 protein. The sample records approximately 520,000 distinct CDR3 sequences, approximately 15% being singletons. The gene calls are TRBV11-2 and TRBJ2-3, with TRBD2 matching over 9 bases. The receptor's source is a man between 50 and 75 years old who received an inactivated influenza vaccine. The specimen comprised CD4+ T cells sorted from PBMCs, sampled roughly 24 months after vaccination. CDR3: CASSPPGLATDTQYF. In nucleotides, the CDR3 is TGTGCCAGCAGCCCCCCGGGACTAGCCACAGATACGCAGTATTTT.